This TCR beta chain was observed in a study of T-cell reconstitution after alpha-beta-depleted transplantation in children. V shed 3 bases and J shed 4 bases, with 12 bases lying between them. CDR1 DFQATT and CDR2 SNEGSKA come from the germline V gene (reference sequence). This CDR3 spans 14 amino acids. Preparing the TCRbeta library involved the use of unique molecular identifiers. TCRdb re-called the PCR reads through MiXCR, storing one row per CDR3 protein. Here the sample spans approximately 400,000 distinct CDR3 sequences, about a tenth being singletons. This clonotype was seen only a few times. The sequencing used PBMCs from the stem cell graft donor, collected from the stem cell graft. The sequence was obtained from a human donor who donated a stem cell graft to a child with acute myeloid leukemia. The chain combines TRBV20-1 with TRBJ2-2, with D perhaps TRBD2 (6 bases). The CDR3 sequence: CSASPGGGTGELFF. In DNA form, the CDR3 reads TGCAGTGCTAGTCCCGGGGGTGGCACCGGGGAGCTGTTTTTT.